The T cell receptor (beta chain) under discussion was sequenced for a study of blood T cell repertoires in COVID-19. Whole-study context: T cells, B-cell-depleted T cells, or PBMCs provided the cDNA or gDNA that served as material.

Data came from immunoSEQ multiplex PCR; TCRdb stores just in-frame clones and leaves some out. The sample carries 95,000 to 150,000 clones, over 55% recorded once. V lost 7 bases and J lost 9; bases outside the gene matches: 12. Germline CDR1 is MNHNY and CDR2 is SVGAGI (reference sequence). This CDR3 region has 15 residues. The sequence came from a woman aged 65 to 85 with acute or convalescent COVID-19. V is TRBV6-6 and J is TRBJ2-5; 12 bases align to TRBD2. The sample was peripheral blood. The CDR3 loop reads CASKQTSGGLVAQYF. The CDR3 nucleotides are TGTGCCAGCAAACAGACTAGCGGGGGCCTTGTGGCCCAGTACTTC.